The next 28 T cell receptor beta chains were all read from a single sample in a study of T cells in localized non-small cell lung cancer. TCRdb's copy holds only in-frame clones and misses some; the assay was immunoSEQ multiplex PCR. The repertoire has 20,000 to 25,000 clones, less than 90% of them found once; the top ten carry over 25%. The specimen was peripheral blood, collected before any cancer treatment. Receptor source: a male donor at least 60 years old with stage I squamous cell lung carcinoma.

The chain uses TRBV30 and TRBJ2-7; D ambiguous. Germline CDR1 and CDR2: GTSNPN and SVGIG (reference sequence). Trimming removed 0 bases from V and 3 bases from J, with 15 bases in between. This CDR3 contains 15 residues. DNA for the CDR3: TGTGCCTGGAGTGTACTACCCCGTCCCTACTACGAGCAGTACTTC. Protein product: CAWSVLPRPYYEQYF. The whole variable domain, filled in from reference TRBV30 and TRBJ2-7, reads SQTIHQWPATLVQPVGSPLSLECTVEGTSNPNLYWYRQAAGRGLQLLFYSVGIGQISSEVPQNLSASRPQDRQFILSSKKLLLSDSGFYLCAWSVLPRPYYEQYFGPGTRLTVT.

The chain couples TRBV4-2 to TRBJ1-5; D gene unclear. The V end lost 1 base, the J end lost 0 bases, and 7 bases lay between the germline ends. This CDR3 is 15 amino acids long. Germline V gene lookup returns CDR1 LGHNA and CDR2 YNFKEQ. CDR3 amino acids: CASSQGEYSNQPQHF. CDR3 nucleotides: TGTGCCAGCAGCCAAGGGGAATATAGCAATCAGCCCCAGCATTTT.

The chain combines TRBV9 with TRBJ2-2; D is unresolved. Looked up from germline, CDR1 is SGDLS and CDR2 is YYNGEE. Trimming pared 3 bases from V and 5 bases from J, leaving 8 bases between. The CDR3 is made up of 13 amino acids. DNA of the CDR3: TGTGCCAGCAGCGGGGTCGGAACCGGGGAGCTGTTTTTT. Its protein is CASSGVGTGELFF.

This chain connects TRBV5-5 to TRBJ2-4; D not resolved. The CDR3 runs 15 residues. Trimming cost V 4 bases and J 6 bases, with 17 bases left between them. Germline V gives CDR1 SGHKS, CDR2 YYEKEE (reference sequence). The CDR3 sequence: CASSLLMASPNIQYF. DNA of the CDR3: TGTGCCAGCAGCCTTCTTATGGCATCCCCAAACATTCAGTACTTC.

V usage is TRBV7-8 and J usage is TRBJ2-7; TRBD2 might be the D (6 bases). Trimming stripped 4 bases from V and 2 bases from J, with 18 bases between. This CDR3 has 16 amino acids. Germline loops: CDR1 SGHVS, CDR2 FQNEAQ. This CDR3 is CASSSEGAGSTYEQYF. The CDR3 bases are TGTGCCAGCAGCTCCGAGGGCGCGGGGTCTACCTACGAGCAGTACTTC.

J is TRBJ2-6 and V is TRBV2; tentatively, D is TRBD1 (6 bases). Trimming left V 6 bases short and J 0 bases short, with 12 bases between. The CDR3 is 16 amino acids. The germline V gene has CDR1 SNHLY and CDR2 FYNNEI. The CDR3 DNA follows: TGTGCCAGCAGCCGGGACACTAGCTCTGGGGCCAACGTCCTGACTTTC. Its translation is CASSRDTSSGANVLTF.

The CDR3 bases are TGTGCCAGCAGCTCCCGCCAGGAAACAGATACGCAGTATTTT. Protein: CASSSRQETDTQYF. The V and J genes are TRBV9 and TRBJ2-3; D unresolved. Trimming stripped 4 bases from V and 3 bases from J, with 12 bases between. Germline V lookup: CDR1 SGDLS, CDR2 YYNGEE. This CDR3 has 14 residues.

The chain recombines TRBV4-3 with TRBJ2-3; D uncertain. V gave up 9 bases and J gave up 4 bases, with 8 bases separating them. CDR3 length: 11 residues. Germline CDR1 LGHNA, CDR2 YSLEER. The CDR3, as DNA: TGCGCCAGTCCCCCCCCAGATACGCAGTATTTT. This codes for CASPPPDTQYF.

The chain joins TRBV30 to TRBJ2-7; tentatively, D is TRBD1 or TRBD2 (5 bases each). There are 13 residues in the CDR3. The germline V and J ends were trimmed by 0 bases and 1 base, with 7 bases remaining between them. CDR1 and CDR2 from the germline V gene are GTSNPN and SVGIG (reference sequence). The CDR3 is CAWSVEGSYEQYF. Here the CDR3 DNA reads TGTGCCTGGAGTGTAGAGGGGTCCTACGAGCAGTACTTC.

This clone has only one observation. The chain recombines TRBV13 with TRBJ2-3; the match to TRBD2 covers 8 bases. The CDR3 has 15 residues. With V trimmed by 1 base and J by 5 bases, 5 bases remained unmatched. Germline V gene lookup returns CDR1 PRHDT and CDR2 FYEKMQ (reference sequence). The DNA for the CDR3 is TGTGCCAGCAGCTTAGCTCCCGGGAGGGGAGATACGCAGTATTTT. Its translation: CASSLAPGRGDTQYF.

CDR3 DNA sequence: TGTGCCAGCAGTAGACAGGGTAATGAGCAGTTCTTC. Translated, it gives CASSRQGNEQFF. The chain uses TRBV11-2 and TRBJ2-1; 7 bases map to TRBD1. J lost 7 bases, V lost 6 bases, and 3 bases had no gene match. From germline, CDR1 is SGHAT and CDR2 FQNNGV. This CDR3 spans 12 amino acids.

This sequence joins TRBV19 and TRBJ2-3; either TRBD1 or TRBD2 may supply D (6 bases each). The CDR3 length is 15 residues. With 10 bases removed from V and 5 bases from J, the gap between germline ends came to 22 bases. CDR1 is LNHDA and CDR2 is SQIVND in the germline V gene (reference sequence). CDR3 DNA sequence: TGTGCCATCGCTCCGAGGGGGGATTCCCTAGATACGCAGTATTTT. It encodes CAIAPRGDSLDTQYF.

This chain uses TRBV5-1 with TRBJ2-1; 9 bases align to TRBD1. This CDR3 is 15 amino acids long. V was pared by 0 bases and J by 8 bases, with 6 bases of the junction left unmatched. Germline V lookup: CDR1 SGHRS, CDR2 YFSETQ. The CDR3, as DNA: TGCGCCAGCAGCTTGGCCGGGACAGGGCTCCATGAGCAGTTCTTC. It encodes CASSLAGTGLHEQFF.

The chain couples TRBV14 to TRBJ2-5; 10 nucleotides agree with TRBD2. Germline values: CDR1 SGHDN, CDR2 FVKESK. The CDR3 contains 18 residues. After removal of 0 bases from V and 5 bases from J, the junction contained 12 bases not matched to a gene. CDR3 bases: TGTGCCAGCAGCCAAGATGAAGGGCTAGCGGGGGTACGGGAGACCCAGTACTTC. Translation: CASSQDEGLAGVRETQYF.

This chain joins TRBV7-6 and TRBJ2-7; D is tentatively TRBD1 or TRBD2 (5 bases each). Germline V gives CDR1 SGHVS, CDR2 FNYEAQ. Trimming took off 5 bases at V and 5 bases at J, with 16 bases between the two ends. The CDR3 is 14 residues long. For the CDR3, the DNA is TGTGCCAGCAGCCCCCTCTGGGGGAGCCACGAGCAGTACTTC. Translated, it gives CASSPLWGSHEQYF.

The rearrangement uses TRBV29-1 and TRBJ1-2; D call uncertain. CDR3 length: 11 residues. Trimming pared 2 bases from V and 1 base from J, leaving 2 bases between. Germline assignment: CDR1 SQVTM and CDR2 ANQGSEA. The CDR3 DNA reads TGCAGCGTTGAAATTAACTATGGCTACACCTTC. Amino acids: CSVEINYGYTF.

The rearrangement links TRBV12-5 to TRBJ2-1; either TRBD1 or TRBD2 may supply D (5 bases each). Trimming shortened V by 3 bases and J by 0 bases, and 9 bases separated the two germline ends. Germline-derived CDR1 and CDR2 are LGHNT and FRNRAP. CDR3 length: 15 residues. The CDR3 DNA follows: TGTGCTAGTGGTTTAGCAGGGAGCTCCTACAATGAGCAGTTCTTC. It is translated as CASGLAGSSYNEQFF.

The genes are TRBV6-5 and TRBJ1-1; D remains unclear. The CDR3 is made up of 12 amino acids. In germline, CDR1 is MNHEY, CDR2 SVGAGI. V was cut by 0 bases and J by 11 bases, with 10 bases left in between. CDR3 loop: CASSYSEGGAFF. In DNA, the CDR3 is TGTGCCAGCAGTTACTCGGAGGGTGGGGCTTTCTTT.

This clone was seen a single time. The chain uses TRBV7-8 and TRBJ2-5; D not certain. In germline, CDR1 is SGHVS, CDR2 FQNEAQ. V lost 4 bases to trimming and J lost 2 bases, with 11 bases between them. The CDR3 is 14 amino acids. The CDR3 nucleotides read TGTGCCAGCAGCTACCGACCGCGGCAAGAGACCCAGTACTTC. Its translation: CASSYRPRQETQYF. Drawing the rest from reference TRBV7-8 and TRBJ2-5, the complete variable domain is GAGVSQSPRYKVAKRGQDVALRCDPISGHVSLFWYQQALGQGPEFLTYFQNEAQLDKSGLPSDRFFAERPEGSVSTLKIQRTQQEDSAVYLCASSYRPRQETQYFGPGTRLLVL.

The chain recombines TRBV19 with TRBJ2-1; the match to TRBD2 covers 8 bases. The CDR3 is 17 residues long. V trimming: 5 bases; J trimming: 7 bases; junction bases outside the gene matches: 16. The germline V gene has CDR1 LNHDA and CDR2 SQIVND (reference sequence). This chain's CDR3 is CASSREREIGKINEQFF. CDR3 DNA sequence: TGTGCCAGTAGTCGAGAGCGGGAGATAGGGAAAATAAATGAGCAGTTCTTC.

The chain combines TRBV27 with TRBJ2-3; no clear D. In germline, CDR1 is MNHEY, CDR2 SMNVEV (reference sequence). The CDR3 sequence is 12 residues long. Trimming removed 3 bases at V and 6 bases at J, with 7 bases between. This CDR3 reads CASSFGLDTQYF. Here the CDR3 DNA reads TGTGCCAGCAGTTTCGGGTTGGATACGCAGTATTTT.

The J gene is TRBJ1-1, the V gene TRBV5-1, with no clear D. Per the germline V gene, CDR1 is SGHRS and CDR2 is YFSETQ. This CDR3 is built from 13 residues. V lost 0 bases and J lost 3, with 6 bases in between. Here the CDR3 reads CASSLAGYTEAFF. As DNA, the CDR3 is TGCGCCAGCAGCTTGGCTGGGTACACTGAAGCTTTCTTT.

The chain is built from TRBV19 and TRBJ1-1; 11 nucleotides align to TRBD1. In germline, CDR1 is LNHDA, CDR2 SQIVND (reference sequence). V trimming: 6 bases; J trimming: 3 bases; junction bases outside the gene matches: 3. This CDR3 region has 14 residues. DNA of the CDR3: TGTGCCAGTAGGGACAGGGGGCGGTACACTGAAGCTTTCTTT. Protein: CASRDRGRYTEAFF.

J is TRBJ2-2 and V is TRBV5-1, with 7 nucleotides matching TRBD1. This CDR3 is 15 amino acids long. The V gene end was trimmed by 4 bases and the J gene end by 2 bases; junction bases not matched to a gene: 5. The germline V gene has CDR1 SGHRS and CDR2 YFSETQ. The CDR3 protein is CASSVGTVNTGELFF. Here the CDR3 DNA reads TGCGCCAGCAGCGTCGGGACAGTAAACACCGGGGAGCTGTTTTTT.

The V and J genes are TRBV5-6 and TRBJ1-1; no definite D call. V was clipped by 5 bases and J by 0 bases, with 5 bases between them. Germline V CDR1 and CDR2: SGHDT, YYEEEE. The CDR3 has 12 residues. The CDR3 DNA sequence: TGTGCCAGCAGGGGCCTGAACACTGAAGCTTTCTTT. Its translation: CASRGLNTEAFF.

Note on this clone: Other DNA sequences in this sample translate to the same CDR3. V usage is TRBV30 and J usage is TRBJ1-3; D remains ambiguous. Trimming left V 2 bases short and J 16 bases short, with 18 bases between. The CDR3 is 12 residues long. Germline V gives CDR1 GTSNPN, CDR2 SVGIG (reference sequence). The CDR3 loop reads CAWSPGPSSGYF. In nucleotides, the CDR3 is TGTGCCTGGAGTCCCGGACCTTCAAGCGGGTATTTT.

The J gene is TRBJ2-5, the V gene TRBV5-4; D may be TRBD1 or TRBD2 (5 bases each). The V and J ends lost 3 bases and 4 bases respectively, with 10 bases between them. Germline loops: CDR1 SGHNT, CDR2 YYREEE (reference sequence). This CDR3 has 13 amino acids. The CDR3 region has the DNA TGTGCCAGCAGCTGGGACCTTGTAGAGACCCAGTACTTC. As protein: CASSWDLVETQYF.

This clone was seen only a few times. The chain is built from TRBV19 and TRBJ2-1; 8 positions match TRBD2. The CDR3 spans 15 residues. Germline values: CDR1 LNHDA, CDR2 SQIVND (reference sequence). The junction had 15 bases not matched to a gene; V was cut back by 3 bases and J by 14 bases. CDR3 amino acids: CASSISAGVRHSEFF. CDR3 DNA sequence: TGTGCCAGTAGTATTTCAGCGGGAGTCCGGCATTCAGAGTTCTTC.